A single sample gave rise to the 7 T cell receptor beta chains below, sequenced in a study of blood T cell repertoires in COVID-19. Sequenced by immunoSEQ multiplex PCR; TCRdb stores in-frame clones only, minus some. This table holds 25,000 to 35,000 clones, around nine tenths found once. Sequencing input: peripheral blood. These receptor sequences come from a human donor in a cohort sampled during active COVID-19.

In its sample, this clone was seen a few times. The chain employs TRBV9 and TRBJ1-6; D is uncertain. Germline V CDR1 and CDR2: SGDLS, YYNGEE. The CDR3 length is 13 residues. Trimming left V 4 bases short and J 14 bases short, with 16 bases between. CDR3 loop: CASSPSPGRTLHF. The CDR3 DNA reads TGTGCCAGCAGCCCTAGCCCCGGCAGAACCCTCCACTTT. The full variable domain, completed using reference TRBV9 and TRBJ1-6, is DSGVTQTPKHLITATGQRVTLRCSPRSGDLSVYWYQQSLDQGLQFLIQYYNGEERAKGNILERFSAQQFPDLHSELNLSSLELGDSALYFCASSPSPGRTLHFGNGTRLTVT.

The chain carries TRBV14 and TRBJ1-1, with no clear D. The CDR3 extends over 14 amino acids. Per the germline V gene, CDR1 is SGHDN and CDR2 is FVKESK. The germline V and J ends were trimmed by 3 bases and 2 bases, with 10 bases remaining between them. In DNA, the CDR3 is TGTGCCAGCAGCCAGCTGGGCAGCAACACTGAAGCTTTCTTT. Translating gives CASSQLGSNTEAFF.

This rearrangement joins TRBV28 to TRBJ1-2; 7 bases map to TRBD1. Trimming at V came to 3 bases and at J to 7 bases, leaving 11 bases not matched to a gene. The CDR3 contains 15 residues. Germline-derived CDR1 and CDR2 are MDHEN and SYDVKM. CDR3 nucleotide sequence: TGTGCCAGCAGTTTTTATGTTAGGGGGCGCTTTGGCTACACCTTC. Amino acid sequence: CASSFYVRGRFGYTF.

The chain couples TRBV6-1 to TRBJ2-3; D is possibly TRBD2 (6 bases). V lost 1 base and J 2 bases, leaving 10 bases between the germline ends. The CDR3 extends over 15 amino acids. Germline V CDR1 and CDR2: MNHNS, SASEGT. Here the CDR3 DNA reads TGTGCCAGCAGTGAAGGGGCGGGATCCACAGATACGCAGTATTTT. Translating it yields CASSEGAGSTDTQYF.

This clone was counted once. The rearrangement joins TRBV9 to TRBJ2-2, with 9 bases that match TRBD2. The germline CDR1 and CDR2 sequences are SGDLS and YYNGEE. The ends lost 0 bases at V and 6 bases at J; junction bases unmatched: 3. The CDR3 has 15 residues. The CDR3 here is CASSVEAGGSGELFF. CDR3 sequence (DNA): TGTGCCAGCAGCGTAGAGGCGGGAGGGTCCGGGGAGCTGTTTTTT.

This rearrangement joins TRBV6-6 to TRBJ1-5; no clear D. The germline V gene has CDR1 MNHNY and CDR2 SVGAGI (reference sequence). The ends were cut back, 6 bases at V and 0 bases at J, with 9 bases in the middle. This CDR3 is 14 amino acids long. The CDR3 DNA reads TGTGCCAGCAGCCCCAGGCCTAGCAATCAGCCCCAGCATTTT. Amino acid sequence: CASSPRPSNQPQHF.

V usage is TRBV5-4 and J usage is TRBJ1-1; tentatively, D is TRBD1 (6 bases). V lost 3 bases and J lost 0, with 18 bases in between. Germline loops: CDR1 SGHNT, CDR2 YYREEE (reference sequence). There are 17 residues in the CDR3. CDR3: CASSSALTGRMNTEAFF. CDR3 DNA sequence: TGTGCCAGCAGCTCCGCCCTGACAGGAAGAATGAACACTGAAGCTTTCTTT. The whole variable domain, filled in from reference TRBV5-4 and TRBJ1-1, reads ETGVTQSPTHLIKTRGQQVTLRCSSQSGHNTVSWYQQALGQGPQFIFQYYREEENGRGNFPPRFSGLQFPNYSSELNVNALELDDSALYLCASSSALTGRMNTEAFFGQGTRLTVV.